This TCR beta chain was sequenced during a study of shared clonotypes between healthy human individuals. Whole-study results and caveats: Sharing across a few donors was seen in roughly 5.2% of naive CD4 clonotypes.

Points on this clone: Antigen unknown.

Assay: immunoSEQ multiplex PCR; the TCRdb copy retains only in-frame clones and omits some. The sample has a few million clones; less than 95% are singletons. This sequence originates from a man aged 18 to 29 in good health. Some clones in this sample may be carry-over from other donors' samples. Sequencing was done on a sample of naive CD4+ T cells from PBMCs. Subset: CD45RA+ positively selected.

As DNA, the CDR3 is TGTGCCAGCAGGAGGACAGGGGTCACTGAAGCTTTCTTT. Its protein product is CASRRTGVTEAFF. This chain links TRBV27 with TRBJ1-1, with 9 bases fitting TRBD1. Unmatched junction bases numbered 3, after V lost 6 bases and J lost 4 bases. The CDR3 has 13 residues. Germline CDR1 reads MNHEY; CDR2 reads SMNVEV (reference sequence).